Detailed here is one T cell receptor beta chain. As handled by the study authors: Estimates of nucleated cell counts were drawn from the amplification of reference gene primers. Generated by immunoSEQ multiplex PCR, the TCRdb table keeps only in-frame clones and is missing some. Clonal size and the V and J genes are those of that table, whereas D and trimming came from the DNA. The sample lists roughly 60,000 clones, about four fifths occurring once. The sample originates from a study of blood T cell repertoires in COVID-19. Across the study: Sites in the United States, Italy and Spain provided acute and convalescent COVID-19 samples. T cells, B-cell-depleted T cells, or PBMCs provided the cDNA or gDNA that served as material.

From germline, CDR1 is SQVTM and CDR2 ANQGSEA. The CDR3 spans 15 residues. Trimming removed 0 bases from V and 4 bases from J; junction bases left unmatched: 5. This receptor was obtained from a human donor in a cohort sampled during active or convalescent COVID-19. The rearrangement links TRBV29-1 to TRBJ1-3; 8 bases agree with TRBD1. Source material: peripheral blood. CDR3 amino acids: CSVEESGGVGNTIYF. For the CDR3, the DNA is TGCAGCGTTGAAGAATCAGGGGGCGTCGGAAACACCATATATTTT.